This T cell receptor beta chain was obtained from a study of blood T cells in healthy people across ages. It was with a sample-barcoded 5' primer and a J-beta primer mix that a second PCR of roughly 7 to 12 cycles was run. TCRdb called the 5' RACE reads again in MiXCR, with one record for every CDR3 protein. The sample has about 560,000 distinct CDR3 sequences; about 25% are singletons. The CDR3 sequence is 15 residues long. Per the germline V gene, CDR1 is SEHNR and CDR2 is FQNEAQ (reference sequence). The same data also went into a second study, on T cells of mothers and their children. Per that paper: Sample barcodes and 2-4 random nucleotides came from the second PCR's M1S primer.

What was sequenced was blood. The clonotype originates from a boy aged 2 to 9 in good health. The chain carries TRBV7-9 and TRBJ2-5; 7 nucleotides agree with TRBD2. The DNA end favors TRBJ2-1, so the J call may be wrong. The CDR3 loop is CASSSLTSRYNEQFF. Here the CDR3 DNA reads TGTGCCAGCAGCTCCCTGACTAGCAGGTACAATGAGCAGTTCTTC.